Below are 22 T cell receptor beta chains sequenced from a single sample in a study of OX40 agonist ivuxolimab in advanced cancers. TCRdb keeps only in-frame clones here, not all; method: immunoSEQ multiplex PCR. The data show under 25,000 clones, with roughly 82% seen just once and under 4% held by the top ten. Source: CD4+ or CD8+ T cells sorted from blood, taken in a trial of the OX40 agonist ivuxolimab. These receptors originate from an adult with an advanced solid tumor such as melanoma, head and neck, liver or kidney cancer.

The chain couples TRBV5-1 to TRBJ1-1; D possibly corresponds to TRBD1 (6 bases). CDR3 length equals 14 residues. Trimming removed 4 bases from V and 5 bases from J, with 15 bases in between. Germline-derived CDR1 and CDR2 are SGHRS and YFSETQ. The CDR3 nucleotides read TGCGCCAGCAGCATCAGGGGAGGGGGGACTGAAGCTTTCTTT. It is translated as CASSIRGGGTEAFF.

The chain joins TRBV7-3 to TRBJ2-7, with TRBD2 identical over 14 bases. The CDR3 length is 15 residues. J gave up 4 bases and V 4 bases, and 3 bases lay outside the gene matches. CDR1 and CDR2 from the germline V gene are SGHTA and FQGTGA. The CDR3 region is CASSSGLAGAYEQYF. DNA for the CDR3: TGTGCCAGCAGCTCGGGACTAGCGGGAGCGTACGAGCAGTACTTC.

The CDR3 sequence: CASSLEKGVDTEAFF. Here the CDR3 DNA reads TGTGCCAGCAGCTTGGAGAAGGGAGTGGACACTGAAGCTTTCTTT. The chain uses TRBV5-6 and TRBJ1-1; D remains ambiguous. Germline lookup yields CDR1 SGHDT and CDR2 YYEEEE. V was shortened by 0 bases and J by 3 bases, with 12 bases between the two germline ends. This CDR3 is built from 15 residues.

The table lists this clone with a few counts. This chain connects TRBV5-1 to TRBJ1-1; TRBD1 is a possible D gene (5 bases). V lost 3 bases to trimming and J lost 1 base, with 7 bases between them. The CDR3 is 13 amino acids. The germline V gene encodes CDR1 SGHRS and CDR2 YFSETQ. The CDR3 here is CASSWTRNTEAFF. CDR3 nucleotides: TGCGCCAGCAGCTGGACAAGGAACACTGAAGCTTTCTTT. Full variable domain (outside the CDR3, taken from reference TRBV5-1 and TRBJ1-1): KAGVTQTPRYLIKTRGQQVTLSCSPISGHRSVSWYQQTPGQGLQFLFEYFSETQRNKGNFPGRFSGRQFSNSRSEMNVSTLELGDSALYLCASSWTRNTEAFFGQGTRLTVV.

The chain is built from TRBV9 and TRBJ1-2, with TRBD1 matching over 9 bases. Per germline, CDR1 SGDLS and CDR2 YYNGEE. This CDR3 has 16 residues. V dropped 4 bases and J dropped 1; count of bases not matched to a gene: 8. The CDR3 coding sequence is TGTGCCAGCAGCCTACGGACAGGGGCGGGTAACTATGGCTACACCTTC. This translates into CASSLRTGAGNYGYTF.

The chain carries TRBV6-5 and TRBJ2-7; 9 bases are shared with TRBD1. Per the germline V gene, CDR1 is MNHEY and CDR2 is SVGAGI. This CDR3 is built from 14 residues. After removal of 5 bases from V and 2 bases from J, the junction contained 4 bases not matched to a gene. The CDR3 DNA is TGTGCCAGCAGTCCCCGACAGGGGGCCTACGAGCAGTACTTC. It encodes CASSPRQGAYEQYF.

This chain links TRBV2 with TRBJ1-1, with 7 bases fitting TRBD1. The CDR3 is made up of 13 amino acids. V lost 10 bases, J lost 2 bases, and 7 bases stayed unmatched. Per the germline V gene, CDR1 is SNHLY and CDR2 is FYNNEI. The CDR3 loop reads CANTRDSNTEAFF. The DNA of the CDR3 is TGTGCCAACACCCGGGACAGCAACACTGAAGCTTTCTTT.

Details on this clone: Other DNA sequences in the sample encode the same CDR3. This sequence joins TRBV19 and TRBJ2-7; TRBD1 is a possible D gene (7 bases). This CDR3 is 14 amino acids long. Germline values: CDR1 LNHDA, CDR2 SQIVND (reference sequence). The germline V and J ends were trimmed by 4 bases and 3 bases, with 13 bases remaining between them. CDR3 amino acids: CASSRQGGVYEQYF. CDR3 bases: TGTGCCAGTAGTAGGCAGGGGGGTGTCTACGAGCAGTACTTC.

The rearrangement uses TRBV9 and TRBJ2-3; TRBD2 is a possible D gene (7 bases). V was cut by 5 bases and J by 4 bases, with 17 bases left in between. Germline V gene lookup returns CDR1 SGDLS and CDR2 YYNGEE. This CDR3 has 15 amino acids. CDR3 loop: CASSPFGGASDTQYF. The CDR3 DNA reads as TGTGCCAGCAGTCCCTTTGGGGGGGCGTCAGATACGCAGTATTTT.

The V gene is TRBV2, the J gene TRBJ1-2, with a weak D call TRBD1 (6 bases). Germline V gene lookup returns CDR1 SNHLY and CDR2 FYNNEI. The CDR3 has 14 amino acids. V was shortened by 5 bases and J by 9 bases, with 19 bases between the two germline ends. CDR3 residues: CASSPQGLNMRYTF. The CDR3 region has the DNA TGTGCCAGCAGTCCACAGGGCCTTAACATGCGCTACACCTTC.

This clone appeared a single time. V usage is TRBV5-1 and J usage is TRBJ2-1, with 9 bases matching TRBD2. Germline V gene sequence: CDR1 SGHRS, CDR2 YFSETQ. V lost 4 bases and J lost 4; bases outside the gene matches: 9. CDR3 length: 16 amino acids. The DNA of the CDR3 is TGCGCCAGCAGCAAGATAGCGGGAGCGGAATACAATGAGCAGTTCTTC. As protein: CASSKIAGAEYNEQFF.

The V and J genes are TRBV7-2 and TRBJ2-7; perhaps TRBD1 as D (6 bases). Germline lookup yields CDR1 SGHTA and CDR2 FQGNSA. This CDR3 has 15 amino acids. Trimming took 5 bases from V and 2 from J, leaving 16 bases between them. This chain's CDR3 is CASSEHRELPYEQYF. The CDR3 DNA reads as TGTGCCAGCAGCGAGCACAGGGAATTACCCTACGAGCAGTACTTC.

The V and J genes are TRBV11-2 and TRBJ2-1, with D uncertain. The CDR3 runs to 11 residues. Germline values: CDR1 SGHAT, CDR2 FQNNGV. The ends were cut back, 4 bases at V and 10 bases at J, with 8 bases in the middle. The CDR3 DNA is TGTGCCAGCAGCTCACCCGGAGAGCAGTTCTTC. It encodes CASSSPGEQFF. Based on the CDR3 plus reference TRBV11-2 and TRBJ2-1, the full variable domain is EAGVAQSPRYKIIEKRQSVAFWCNPISGHATLYWYQQILGQGPKLLIQFQNNGVVDDSQLPKDRFSAERLKGVDSTLKIQPAKLEDSAVYLCASSSPGEQFFGPGTRLTVL.

The V call is TRBV5-1, the J call TRBJ2-6; D is perhaps TRBD1 (6 bases). The V gene's germline CDR1 is SGHRS and CDR2 YFSETQ. This CDR3 spans 16 amino acids. V lost 4 bases and J 0 bases, leaving 11 bases between the germline ends. This CDR3 is CASSVRDISGANVLTF. CDR3 sequence (DNA): TGCGCCAGCAGCGTTCGGGACATCTCTGGGGCCAACGTCCTGACTTTC. Supplemented by reference TRBV5-1 and TRBJ2-6, the full variable domain reads KAGVTQTPRYLIKTRGQQVTLSCSPISGHRSVSWYQQTPGQGLQFLFEYFSETQRNKGNFPGRFSGRQFSNSRSEMNVSTLELGDSALYLCASSVRDISGANVLTFGAGSRLTVL.

This chain connects TRBV11-1 to TRBJ2-7; 11 bases map to TRBD1. V lost 5 bases and J lost 3; bases outside the gene matches: 9. This CDR3 has 16 amino acids. CDR1 and CDR2 (germline): SGHAT, FQDESV (reference sequence). CDR3 in DNA: TGTGCCAGCAGCAAGGACAGGGGGCGATCCCACTACGAGCAGTACTTC. It encodes CASSKDRGRSHYEQYF.

The genes are TRBV7-2 and TRBJ1-3; no firm D call. V lost 5 bases and J lost 0, with 11 bases in between. The CDR3 is 15 residues long. Germline V CDR1 and CDR2: SGHTA, FQGNSA. CDR3 sequence (DNA): TGTGCCAGCAGCCCATCCCACAGCTCTGGAAACACCATATATTTT. Protein: CASSPSHSSGNTIYF.

By share, this clone ranks as medium-sized (0.01 to 0.1%). This rearrangement joins TRBV4-1 to TRBJ1-2; tentative D call: TRBD1 (5 bases). The V and J ends lost 2 bases and 2 bases respectively, with 15 bases between them. The length of the CDR3 is 16 residues. CDR1 is MGHRA and CDR2 is YSYEKL in the germline V gene. The CDR3 reads CASSQRGGRANYGYTF. In nucleotides, the CDR3 is TGCGCCAGCAGCCAAAGAGGTGGCAGGGCGAACTATGGCTACACCTTC.

The chain is built from TRBV10-3 and TRBJ2-5; D unclear. The germline V gene has CDR1 ENHRY and CDR2 SYGVKD. The CDR3 covers 14 residues. Trimming cost V 0 bases and J 7 bases, with 12 bases left between them. The CDR3 is CAISESTGFGTQYF. The CDR3 nucleotides read TGTGCCATCAGTGAGTCGACTGGGTTTGGGACCCAGTACTTC.

The genes are TRBV4-2 and TRBJ2-2; D call uncertain. The ends were cut back, 0 bases at V and 4 bases at J, with 3 bases in the middle. Germline CDR1 LGHNA, CDR2 YNFKEQ. The CDR3 contains 13 residues. The CDR3 sequence: CASSQDPTGELFF. Here the CDR3 DNA reads TGTGCCAGCAGCCAAGACCCCACCGGGGAGCTGTTTTTT.

The chain employs TRBV6-5 and TRBJ1-2; 7 nucleotides agree with TRBD1. The germline V gene has CDR1 MNHEY and CDR2 SVGAGI. V shed 6 bases and J 8 bases; nucleotides not matched to a gene: 12. CDR3 size: 14 residues. The CDR3 is CASSDGQASLGYTF. The CDR3 region has the DNA TGTGCCAGCAGCGACGGACAGGCTAGTTTGGGCTACACCTTC.

The rearrangement joins TRBV28 to TRBJ1-5; D possibly corresponds to TRBD1 (5 bases). With 7 bases removed from V and 6 bases from J, the gap between germline ends came to 13 bases. CDR1 and CDR2 from the germline V gene are MDHEN and SYDVKM. This CDR3 is built from 13 residues. DNA for the CDR3: TGTGCCAGCACCCAAACTGGGGGTCAGCCCCAGCATTTT. As protein: CASTQTGGQPQHF. Supplemented by reference TRBV28 and TRBJ1-5, the full variable domain reads DVKVTQSSRYLVKRTGEKVFLECVQDMDHENMFWYRQDPGLGLRLIYFSYDVKMKEKGDIPEGYSVSREKKERFSLILESASTNQTSMYLCASTQTGGQPQHFGDGTRLSIL.

Note on this clone: A much larger clonotype is one base distant, so this may be a read error. The chain employs TRBV2 and TRBJ2-5; D is possibly TRBD1 (6 bases). The end of the DNA fits TRBJ2-7 better, so the J call may be wrong. The CDR3 sequence is 14 residues long. In germline, CDR1 is SNHLY, CDR2 FYNNEI. The CDR3: CASSENRDSYEQYF. CDR3 nucleotide sequence: TGTGCCAGCAGTGAGAACAGGGACTCCTACGAGCAGTACTTC.